One and the same sample provided the 2 T cell receptor beta chains below, sequenced in a study of blood T cells in healthy people across ages. Through a sample-barcoded 5' primer and a J-beta primer mix, a second PCR was run for 7 to 11 cycles. A single record per CDR3 protein comes from TCRdb applying MiXCR to the 5' RACE reads. Of about 1.4 million distinct CDR3 sequences listed, approximately 60% are singletons. Sequencing input: blood. The receptors were gathered from a man aged 18 to 35 in good health.

This clonotype was counted only a few times. The chain couples TRBV5-1 to TRBJ2-1, with 10 bases identical to TRBD2. Germline V gene data show CDR1 as SGHRS and CDR2 as YFSETQ. The CDR3 is 16 amino acids. After removal of 0 bases from V and 7 bases from J, the junction contained 7 bases not matched to a gene. CDR3 bases: TGCGCCAGCAGCTTGGAGTCAGCGGGAGGGTTTAATGAGCAGTTCTTC. Protein sequence: CASSLESAGGFNEQFF.

V gene TRBV2 combines with J gene TRBJ1-4; D not certain. With 1 base removed from V and 12 bases from J, the gap between germline ends came to 9 bases. This CDR3 has 12 amino acids. Germline V gene data show CDR1 as SNHLY and CDR2 as FYNNEI. DNA for the CDR3: TGTGCCAGCAGTGAAGTAGGGCGGCAACTGTTTTTT. The encoded protein is CASSEVGRQLFF.